A single sample gave rise to the 30 T cell receptor beta chains below, sequenced in a study of beta chain features in type 1 diabetes (dated by TCRdb to the late 2010s). Library generation was performed with the immunoSEQ multiplex PCR assay. The High Capacity cDNA Reverse Transcription Kit was used to reverse transcribe all of the isolated RNA, meaning that expressed TCRB transcripts were what got sequenced. Sourced from immuneACCESS, this table was stored by TCRdb with only in-frame sequences that have V and J called. A share of the clones is absent; for the studies checked, an unresolved V gene accounts for under half, and the remainder has no known explanation. Recorded for this sample are 400,000 to 600,000 clones; approximately 28% of them occurred a single time. The top ten hold roughly 0.06% of the sample. The material sequenced was naive CD4+ T cells from blood. The cell subset or site label of this sample denotes: true naive CD4+ T cells. The receptor source for this set is a man between 18 and 35 years old in good health.

This sequence joins TRBV15 and TRBJ2-3; D unclear. Germline V CDR1 and CDR2: LNHNV, YYDKDF (reference sequence). With 10 bases removed from V and 4 bases from J, the gap between germline ends came to 12 bases. The CDR3 is 12 amino acids. The CDR3 loop is CASHWAPDTQYF. CDR3 coding DNA: TGTGCCAGCCACTGGGCCCCAGATACGCAGTATTTT.

The chain employs TRBV9 and TRBJ2-1; D remains ambiguous. The CDR3 extends over 11 amino acids. Trimming stripped 0 bases from V and 7 bases from J, with 2 bases between. The germline CDR1 and CDR2 sequences are SGDLS and YYNGEE. Written as DNA, the CDR3 is TGTGCCAGCAGCGTAGAGAATGAGCAGTTCTTC. Protein sequence: CASSVENEQFF.

This clone occurred a few times. J is TRBJ1-2 and V is TRBV30, with 8 positions matching TRBD1. CDR1 and CDR2 from the germline V gene are GTSNPN and SVGIG (reference sequence). J was trimmed by 6 bases and V by 2 bases; bases with no gene match: 11. The CDR3 sequence is 15 residues long. The CDR3 is CAWSSRTGKFDGYTF. CDR3 nucleotide sequence: TGTGCCTGGAGTTCCCGGACAGGGAAGTTCGATGGCTACACCTTC.

A few counts support this clone. The chain has TRBV7-8 and TRBJ2-3; unclear D gene. Trimming pared 3 bases from V and 4 bases from J, leaving 8 bases between. Germline CDR1 reads SGHVS; CDR2 reads FQNEAQ. This CDR3 is 13 amino acids long. CDR3 residues: CASSLGRPDTQYF. CDR3 nucleotide sequence: TGTGCCAGCAGCTTGGGCAGGCCAGATACGCAGTATTTT.

V and J are TRBV29-1 and TRBJ1-5; D is perhaps TRBD1 (5 bases). The CDR3 runs to 13 residues. Trimming removed 6 bases at V and 0 bases at J, with 9 bases between. The germline CDR1 and CDR2 sequences are SQVTM and ANQGSEA. CDR3 sequence reads: CSVGGLSNQPQHF. The CDR3 DNA follows: TGCAGCGTGGGGGGTCTTAGCAATCAGCCCCAGCATTTT.

V and J are TRBV10-3 and TRBJ2-1, with D tentatively TRBD1 (6 bases). The CDR3 extends over 13 amino acids. Germline V gives CDR1 ENHRY, CDR2 SYGVKD. Between the trimmed V and J ends, which lost 4 bases and 3 bases, there was a span of 7 bases. The DNA for the CDR3 is TGTGCCATCAGTGGGGGGCTCTACAATGAGCAGTTCTTC. Its protein product is CAISGGLYNEQFF.

This chain uses TRBV30 with TRBJ2-7, with D perhaps TRBD1 or TRBD2 (5 bases each). Germline CDR1 GTSNPN, CDR2 SVGIG (reference sequence). The length of the CDR3 is 14 residues. V was cut by 4 bases and J by 5 bases, with 18 bases left in between. DNA for the CDR3: TGTGCCTGGACCACCGGGACCCCAGGGCACGAGCAGTACTTC. Its protein product is CAWTTGTPGHEQYF. Looking up the rest from reference TRBV30 and TRBJ2-7 gives the full variable domain: SQTIHQWPATLVQPVGSPLSLECTVEGTSNPNLYWYRQAAGRGLQLLFYSVGIGQISSEVPQNLSASRPQDRQFILSSKKLLLSDSGFYLCAWTTGTPGHEQYFGPGTRLTVT.

V usage is TRBV23-1 and J usage is TRBJ2-7; D remains ambiguous. TRBV23-1 is labeled an ORF, and its function is uncertain. The CDR3 loop spans 16 amino acids. Trimming took off 4 bases at V and 3 bases at J, with 19 bases between the two ends. Here the CDR3 reads CASSPLESPRDYEQYF. DNA of the CDR3: TGCGCCAGCAGTCCCCTTGAATCGCCTAGGGACTACGAGCAGTACTTC.

This clone was seen more than once but under ten times. Different DNA sequences within this sample yield the same CDR3. This rearrangement joins TRBV30 to TRBJ2-1, with 10 bases that match TRBD2. In germline, CDR1 is GTSNPN, CDR2 SVGIG (reference sequence). CDR3 length: 15 residues. The junction had 6 bases not matched to a gene; V was cut back by 0 bases and J by 7 bases. CDR3 loop: CAWSVGLAGVNEQFF. The DNA of the CDR3 is TGTGCCTGGAGTGTAGGGCTAGCGGGAGTTAATGAGCAGTTCTTC.

This clone was detected only a few times. This sequence joins TRBV10-3 and TRBJ1-2, with a tentative D call TRBD1 (5 bases). Germline V gene data show CDR1 as ENHRY and CDR2 as SYGVKD. The CDR3 extends over 15 amino acids. V lost 6 bases and J lost 4, with 18 bases in between. The CDR3 region is CAIRVGTAGSYGYTF. CDR3 DNA sequence: TGTGCCATCAGGGTCGGGACGGCTGGGAGCTATGGCTACACCTTC.

J is TRBJ2-1 and V is TRBV15, with 8 bases aligning to TRBD1. V lost 5 bases and J lost 7; bases outside the gene matches: 4. There are 13 residues in the CDR3. Per the germline V gene, CDR1 is LNHNV and CDR2 is YYDKDF (reference sequence). CDR3 DNA: TGTGCCACCAGCGTACACAGGGGGAATGAGCAGTTCTTC. Translation: CATSVHRGNEQFF.

The chain uses TRBV6-6 and TRBJ2-7, with D possibly matching TRBD2 (6 bases). The CDR3 has 12 amino acids. Germline V gene lookup returns CDR1 MNHNY and CDR2 SVGAGI (reference sequence). The ends were cut back, 5 bases at V and 7 bases at J, with 12 bases in the middle. CDR3 amino acids: CASSRTGGEQYF. DNA of the CDR3: TGTGCCAGCAGTCGTACTGGGGGGGAGCAGTACTTC.

V gene TRBV7-9 combines with J gene TRBJ1-4; D is ambiguous. Germline CDR1 and CDR2: SEHNR and FQNEAQ (reference sequence). The CDR3 has 16 residues. Trimming cost V 5 bases and J 7 bases, with 20 bases left between them. The CDR3 is CASSPTRQSLGEKLFF. CDR3 bases: TGTGCCAGCAGCCCCACCCGTCAAAGTCTTGGTGAAAAACTGTTTTTT.

The table lists this clone with a few counts. This chain links TRBV29-1 with TRBJ2-2; a possible D gene is TRBD2 (5 bases). Germline CDR1 and CDR2: SQVTM and ANQGSEA. Trimming pared 4 bases from V and 3 bases from J, leaving 6 bases between. The CDR3 totals 12 residues. The CDR3: CSVAADTGELFF. DNA for the CDR3: TGCAGCGTTGCAGCGGACACCGGGGAGCTGTTTTTT.

A few counts support this clone. The chain recombines TRBV5-1 with TRBJ2-3; the match to TRBD2 covers 9 bases. V was pared by 4 bases and J by 4 bases, with 1 base of the junction left unmatched. There are 13 residues in the CDR3. Germline V lookup: CDR1 SGHRS, CDR2 YFSETQ. CDR3 region: CASSVAGADTQYF. In nucleotides, the CDR3 is TGCGCCAGCAGCGTAGCGGGAGCAGATACGCAGTATTTT.

This clone was detected only once. The rearrangement uses TRBV7-2 and TRBJ2-3, with D uncertain. V was cut by 1 base and J by 0 bases, with 5 bases left in between. CDR3 size: 14 residues. Germline V CDR1 and CDR2: SGHTA, FQGNSA. The CDR3 coding sequence is TGTGCCAGCAGCTTAGGTTCTAGCACAGATACGCAGTATTTT. Protein sequence: CASSLGSSTDTQYF. Complete variable domain (other parts from reference TRBV7-2 and TRBJ2-3): GAGVSQSPSNKVTEKGKDVELRCDPISGHTALYWYRQSLGQGLEFLIYFQGNSAPDKSGLPSDRFSAERTGGSVSTLTIQRTQQEDSAVYLCASSLGSSTDTQYFGPGTRLTVL.

The chain has TRBV28 and TRBJ2-7; tentative D call: TRBD2 (6 bases). The CDR3 is 11 residues long. Germline values: CDR1 MDHEN, CDR2 SYDVKM. Here the CDR3 reads CAAAGSGEQYF. The CDR3 coding sequence is TGTGCTGCGGCGGGATCGGGGGAGCAGTACTTC. The whole variable domain, remainder taken from reference TRBV28 and TRBJ2-7, is DVKVTQSSRYLVKRTGEKVFLECVQDMDHENMFWYRQDPGLGLRLIYFSYDVKMKEKGDIPEGYSVSREKKERFSLILESASTNQTSMYLCAAAGSGEQYFGPGTRLTVT.

The chain has TRBV29-1 and TRBJ1-1; tentatively, D is TRBD1 (5 bases). The CDR3 runs to 12 residues. Trimming stripped 4 bases from V and 4 bases from J, with 10 bases between. Per germline, CDR1 SQVTM and CDR2 ANQGSEA. CDR3 sequence (DNA): TGCAGCGTTGGGGGCAGGGCCACTGAAGCTTTCTTT. Encoded protein: CSVGGRATEAFF.

The gene calls are TRBV6-5 and TRBJ2-7; no definite D call. CDR1 is MNHEY, CDR2 SVGAGI, per germline. The V end was cut by 2 bases, the J end by 2 bases, with 7 bases between. The CDR3 consists of 13 residues. For the CDR3, the DNA is TGTGCCAGCAGTTACAGGTCTACCTACGAGCAGTACTTC. Its protein is CASSYRSTYEQYF.

The sample holds a few counts of this clone. The chain uses TRBV30 and TRBJ2-2, with no clear D. Trimming cost V 1 base and J 6 bases, with 9 bases left between them. This CDR3 region has 13 residues. Germline CDR1 and CDR2: GTSNPN and SVGIG (reference sequence). CDR3 in DNA: TGTGCCTGGAGTGGATTTAAGGCCGGGGAGCTGTTTTTT. This translates into CAWSGFKAGELFF.

A few counts support this clone. V gene TRBV11-2 combines with J gene TRBJ2-7, with D unresolved. This CDR3 comprises 15 residues. Trimming took 2 bases from V and 0 from J, leaving 11 bases between them. The germline CDR1 and CDR2 sequences are SGHAT and FQNNGV. The CDR3 DNA sequence: TGTGCCAGCAGCTTACACGGCTATAGCTCCTACGAGCAGTACTTC. Its translation is CASSLHGYSSYEQYF.

This clone was seen more than once but under ten times. The V gene is TRBV11-2, the J gene TRBJ2-7; weak D call: TRBD2 (6 bases). The germline V and J ends were trimmed by 3 bases and 0 bases, with 18 bases remaining between them. The V gene's germline CDR1 is SGHAT and CDR2 FQNNGV. This CDR3 has 17 amino acids. This chain's CDR3 is CASSFTLLAVSSYEQYF. The CDR3 nucleotides are TGTGCCAGCAGCTTCACATTATTAGCGGTCAGCTCCTACGAGCAGTACTTC. The full variable domain, rest sourced from reference TRBV11-2 and TRBJ2-7, is EAGVAQSPRYKIIEKRQSVAFWCNPISGHATLYWYQQILGQGPKLLIQFQNNGVVDDSQLPKDRFSAERLKGVDSTLKIQPAKLEDSAVYLCASSFTLLAVSSYEQYFGPGTRLTVT.

The chain combines TRBV7-9 with TRBJ2-1; 7 bases are shared with TRBD1. Germline V gene lookup returns CDR1 SEHNR and CDR2 FQNEAQ (reference sequence). The ends lost 5 bases at V and 6 bases at J; junction bases unmatched: 4. This CDR3 is 13 amino acids long. The CDR3 here is CASSQGESNEQFF. The CDR3 DNA is TGTGCCAGCAGCCAGGGGGAGAGCAATGAGCAGTTCTTC.

This clone was observed a handful of times. The CDR3 protein is CASSPAGTSSLRADTQYF. DNA of the CDR3: TGCGCCAGCAGCCCCGCCGGGACTAGCTCATTGAGGGCAGATACGCAGTATTTT. The chain joins TRBV5-1 to TRBJ2-3; 9 bases are a match to TRBD2. Germline V gene sequence: CDR1 SGHRS, CDR2 YFSETQ. This CDR3 is 18 amino acids long. J gave up 4 bases and V 4 bases, and 16 bases lay outside the gene matches.

The rearrangement links TRBV29-1 to TRBJ2-5; 10 bases are shared with TRBD1. The length of the CDR3 is 15 residues. Trimming cost V 5 bases and J 4 bases; bases outside gene matches: 10. Germline loops: CDR1 SQVTM, CDR2 ANQGSEA. CDR3 amino acids: CSVLSPRDRGETQYF. The CDR3 DNA is TGCAGCGTTCTCTCCCCCCGGGACAGGGGAGAGACCCAGTACTTC.

The V gene is TRBV7-2, the J gene TRBJ2-3; 13 nucleotides line up with TRBD2. This CDR3 spans 14 amino acids. V lost 5 bases, J lost 6 bases, and 2 bases stayed unmatched. The germline CDR1 and CDR2 sequences are SGHTA and FQGNSA. CDR3 sequence (DNA): TGTGCCAGCAGCCCGGGACTAGCGGGGGATACGCAGTATTTT. It translates to CASSPGLAGDTQYF.

This clone was detected only a few times. The chain recombines TRBV29-1 with TRBJ2-1, with 9 bases that match TRBD2. The CDR3 is 15 residues long. Losses at the gene ends were 6 bases for V and 4 bases for J; bases not matched to a gene: 10. Germline V lookup: CDR1 SQVTM, CDR2 ANQGSEA. The DNA of the CDR3 is TGCAGCGTGTGTCCCGGGACTAGCACGTACAATGAGCAGTTCTTC. Its translation is CSVCPGTSTYNEQFF.

This clone showed up just a few times. This rearrangement joins TRBV30 to TRBJ2-7; D is perhaps TRBD2 (5 bases). Germline V CDR1 and CDR2: GTSNPN, SVGIG (reference sequence). The CDR3 spans 12 residues. V was shortened by 2 bases and J by 2 bases, with 7 bases between the two germline ends. This chain's CDR3 is CAWSSGAYEQYF. For the CDR3, the DNA is TGTGCCTGGAGTTCCGGGGCCTACGAGCAGTACTTC.

A few counts support this clone. The CDR3 sequence: CASTQNPPPETQYF. For the CDR3, the DNA is TGTGCCAGCACCCAGAATCCCCCCCCAGAGACCCAGTACTTC. The V call is TRBV7-9, the J call TRBJ2-5; D unresolved. Deletions cut 7 bases from V and 4 bases from J, with 16 bases between. CDR3 size: 14 residues. Germline assignment: CDR1 SEHNR and CDR2 FQNEAQ (reference sequence). The full variable domain, rest sourced from reference TRBV7-9 and TRBJ2-5, is DTGVSQNPRHKITKRGQNVTFRCDPISEHNRLYWYRQTLGQGPEFLTYFQNEAQLEKSRLLSDRFSAERPKGSFSTLEIQRTEQGDSAMYLCASTQNPPPETQYFGPGTRLLVL.

This clone has just a few counts. V and J are TRBV7-2 and TRBJ2-5, with D uncertain. Trimming pared 1 base from V and 7 bases from J, leaving 13 bases between. Germline V lookup: CDR1 SGHTA, CDR2 FQGNSA. The length of the CDR3 is 14 residues. CDR3 bases: TGTGCCAGCAGCTTAGGGGCCACCAGGTGGACCCAGTACTTC. Its protein is CASSLGATRWTQYF.